The entry that follows covers one T cell receptor (beta chain) sequence. The entry originates in a study of patients and donors after allogeneic stem cell transplantation. In TCRdb, the RT-PCR reads were re-called with MiXCR into one record per CDR3 protein. Here the sample spans 90,000 to 130,000 distinct CDR3 sequences, around 36% being singletons. This TCR came from a human donor who was either an allogeneic HSCT recipient or a stem cell or donor lymphocyte infusion donor (not recorded which). It is not recorded whose cells these are; they may come from a transplant donor. The sample taken for sequencing was blood, either unsorted or a sorted T cell fraction (not recorded which).

The CDR3 sequence is CSAGGVGAEAFF. CDR3 DNA sequence: TGCAGTGCTGGGGGAGTAGGTGCTGAAGCTTTCTTT. The V and J genes are TRBV20-1 and TRBJ1-1; possible D gene TRBD1, 5 bases. Trimming cost V 5 bases and J 6 bases, with 13 bases left between them. CDR1 and CDR2 (germline): DFQATT, SNEGSKA (reference sequence). The CDR3 is 12 residues long.